The next 11 T cell receptor beta chains were all read from a single sample in a study of cytomegalovirus exposure and HLA in healthy donors (dated by TCRdb to 2016 to 2017). Library preparation was by the immunoSEQ multiplex PCR assay. For the multiplex PCR, a mixture combining 60 forward primers for TCR Vbeta segments and 13 reverse primers for TCR Jbeta segments was used. What TCRdb holds here is the immuneACCESS table cut down to in-frame rearrangements. Part of the clones is not present; checked against another copy, under half of the missing clones reflect an unresolved V gene, and the others are unexplained. The sample table contains 270,000 or so clones; only one count was recorded for around nine tenths of them. The top ten clonotypes cover around 1.7% of the sample. The sequenced sample was PBMCs. These receptors were collected from a girl aged 2-10 years in good health and CMV-seronegative.

The V and J genes are TRBV9 and TRBJ1-6; 7 bases agree with TRBD1. Germline-derived CDR1 and CDR2 are SGDLS and YYNGEE. CDR3 length: 15 amino acids. Trimming at V came to 2 bases and at J to 5 bases, leaving 4 bases not matched to a gene. In DNA form, the CDR3 reads TGTGCCAGCAGCGTGGAAGACAGGGATAATTCACCCCTCCACTTT. Protein product: CASSVEDRDNSPLHF.

The V gene is TRBV7-2, the J gene TRBJ2-7; 7 bases fit TRBD2. Looked up from germline, CDR1 is SGHTA and CDR2 is FQGNSA. This CDR3 spans 15 amino acids. Trimming at V came to 3 bases and at J to 6 bases, leaving 11 bases not matched to a gene. CDR3 protein: CASSFIAGVGVEQYF. CDR3 DNA sequence: TGTGCCAGCAGCTTTATTGCGGGAGTAGGGGTCGAGCAGTACTTC.

The rearrangement uses TRBV30 and TRBJ2-4; a possible D gene is TRBD2 (6 bases). V was cut by 3 bases and J by 6 bases, with 12 bases left in between. The CDR3 has 13 residues. Germline V CDR1 and CDR2: GTSNPN, SVGIG (reference sequence). CDR3 sequence: CAWRRDVLNIQYF. CDR3 bases: TGTGCCTGGAGGCGGGATGTGCTAAACATTCAGTACTTC.

This rearrangement joins TRBV28 to TRBJ2-3; a possible D gene is TRBD2 (6 bases). The V gene lost 7 bases and the J gene lost 6 bases, with 17 bases spanning the gap. Looked up from germline, CDR1 is MDHEN and CDR2 is SYDVKM. CDR3 size: 14 residues. CDR3 bases: TGTGCCAGCACCAAAGGTACTAGCAAGGATACGCAGTATTTT. Translating gives CASTKGTSKDTQYF. The variable domain in full, completed from reference TRBV28 and TRBJ2-3, reads DVKVTQSSRYLVKRTGEKVFLECVQDMDHENMFWYRQDPGLGLRLIYFSYDVKMKEKGDIPEGYSVSREKKERFSLILESASTNQTSMYLCASTKGTSKDTQYFGPGTRLTVL.

The chain is built from TRBV7-3 and TRBJ2-2, with D unclear. Between the trimmed V and J ends, which lost 5 bases and 4 bases, there was a span of 8 bases. CDR1 is SGHTA, CDR2 FQGTGA, per germline. This CDR3 comprises 13 residues. CDR3 protein: CASSPTGTGELFF. The CDR3 coding sequence is TGTGCCAGCAGCCCGACGGGCACCGGGGAGCTGTTTTTT.

The chain recombines TRBV6-6 with TRBJ1-3, with D perhaps TRBD1 (5 bases). Germline CDR1 and CDR2: MNHNY and SVGAGI (reference sequence). V gave up 4 bases and J gave up 0 bases, with 10 bases separating them. There are 15 residues in the CDR3. The CDR3 spells CASSSRTSSGNTIYF. The CDR3 nucleotides read TGTGCCAGCAGTTCCCGGACATCCTCTGGAAACACCATATATTTT.

The V and J genes are TRBV6-5 and TRBJ2-3, with D maybe TRBD1 (5 bases). This CDR3 spans 12 amino acids. Germline values: CDR1 MNHEY, CDR2 SVGAGI. The germline V and J ends were trimmed by 6 bases and 7 bases, with 11 bases remaining between them. For the CDR3, the DNA is TGTGCCAGCAGCCGAGACAGAAATACGCAGTATTTT. Its translation is CASSRDRNTQYF.

V usage is TRBV5-1 and J usage is TRBJ1-3, with a tentative D call TRBD1 (6 bases). Germline V lookup: CDR1 SGHRS, CDR2 YFSETQ. CDR3 length equals 17 residues. V dropped 2 bases and J dropped 0 bases, with 15 bases sitting between them. The chain's CDR3 is CASSFLDSGASGNTIYF. CDR3 in DNA: TGCGCCAGCAGCTTTCTGGACAGTGGGGCCTCTGGAAACACCATATATTTT.

The sample holds one count of this clone. The V and J genes are TRBV7-3 and TRBJ2-2, with 10 bases identical to TRBD2. The CDR3 extends over 15 amino acids. J lost 3 bases, V lost 5 bases, and 3 bases had no gene match. Germline CDR1 SGHTA, CDR2 FQGTGA. CDR3 DNA sequence: TGTGCCAGCAGCCTGAGCGGGGGGGACACCGGGGAGCTGTTTTTT. It codes for CASSLSGGDTGELFF.

The V call is TRBV30, the J call TRBJ2-3, with D unresolved. The CDR3 loop spans 11 amino acids. CDR1 GTSNPN and CDR2 SVGIG come from the germline V gene (reference sequence). V shed 0 bases and J shed 9 bases, with 7 bases lying between them. This chain's CDR3 is CAWSVEITQYF. For the CDR3, the DNA is TGTGCCTGGAGTGTTGAGATCACGCAGTATTTT. The whole variable domain, filled in from reference TRBV30 and TRBJ2-3, reads SQTIHQWPATLVQPVGSPLSLECTVEGTSNPNLYWYRQAAGRGLQLLFYSVGIGQISSEVPQNLSASRPQDRQFILSSKKLLLSDSGFYLCAWSVEITQYFGPGTRLTVL.

This clone was detected once. This chain links TRBV5-4 with TRBJ2-6, with D maybe TRBD2 (5 bases). The CDR3 consists of 16 residues. From germline, CDR1 is SGHNT and CDR2 YYREEE (reference sequence). Trimming stripped 4 bases from V and 8 bases from J, with 19 bases between. CDR3 sequence (DNA): TGTGCCAGCAGCCCCAGACGAGCAGCGGTACCCAACGTCCTGACTTTC. Its protein is CASSPRRAAVPNVLTF.